Shown below are 32 T cell receptor beta chains from a single sample sequenced in a study of blood T cell repertoires in COVID-19. Assay used: immunoSEQ multiplex PCR; TCRdb lists only in-frame clones, some missing. The sample includes 120,000 to 150,000 clones, 84% of them seen just once. The sequenced sample was PBMCs or T cells enriched from blood (not recorded which). These receptors all stem from a man aged 50 or older in a cohort exposed to, infected with or recovered from COVID-19 (not recorded which).

CDR3 residues: CASSLALRGSYEQYF. DNA of the CDR3: TGTGCCAGCAGCTTAGCGCTGAGAGGCTCCTACGAGCAGTACTTC. The chain combines TRBV7-8 with TRBJ2-7; D is ambiguous. V was pared by 0 bases and J by 0 bases, with 9 bases between. Per germline, CDR1 SGHVS and CDR2 FQNEAQ. The CDR3 contains 15 residues. Variable domain in full (rest from reference TRBV7-8 and TRBJ2-7): GAGVSQSPRYKVAKRGQDVALRCDPISGHVSLFWYQQALGQGPEFLTYFQNEAQLDKSGLPSDRFFAERPEGSVSTLKIQRTQQEDSAVYLCASSLALRGSYEQYFGPGTRLTVT.

The chain uses TRBV5-8 and TRBJ1-1, with TRBD1 matching 7 bases. The ends lost 6 bases at V and 4 bases at J; junction bases unmatched: 9. The CDR3 has 14 amino acids. CDR1 is SGHTS, CDR2 YDEGEE, per germline. The CDR3 reads CASTLQGTSTEAFF. CDR3 DNA sequence: TGTGCCAGCACCTTACAGGGGACGAGCACTGAAGCTTTCTTT.

The chain is built from TRBV19 and TRBJ2-4, with a weak D call TRBD2 (5 bases). The ends were cut back, 5 bases at V and 0 bases at J, with 11 bases in the middle. This CDR3 comprises 15 residues. CDR1 and CDR2 from the germline V gene are LNHDA and SQIVND (reference sequence). CDR3 loop: CASSEGSLAKNIQYF. CDR3 bases: TGTGCCAGTAGTGAGGGCAGCTTAGCCAAAAACATTCAGTACTTC.

The CDR3 region has the DNA TGTGCCAGCAGCCCCGAAGAGACTAGCGCAGATACGCAGTATTTT. As protein: CASSPEETSADTQYF. The chain combines TRBV3-1 (or the pseudogene TRBV3-2) with TRBJ2-3; 8 bases map to TRBD2. CDR1 is LGHDT, CDR2 YNNKEL, per germline (reference sequence). The CDR3 extends over 15 amino acids. The V gene end was trimmed by 4 bases and the J gene end by 4 bases; junction bases not matched to a gene: 7.

The chain couples TRBV5-5 to TRBJ2-7, with 9 nucleotides matching TRBD2. The CDR3 has 15 amino acids. After removal of 0 bases from V and 3 bases from J, the junction contained 4 bases not matched to a gene. Germline CDR1 SGHKS, CDR2 YYEKEE (reference sequence). The CDR3 coding sequence is TGTGCCAGCAGCTTGGGGCTAGCGGGGAACTACGAGCAGTACTTC. Its protein is CASSLGLAGNYEQYF. The full variable domain, rest sourced from reference TRBV5-5 and TRBJ2-7, is DAGVTQSPTHLIKTRGQQVTLRCSPISGHKSVSWYQQVLGQGPQFIFQYYEKEERGRGNFPDRFSARQFPNYSSELNVNALLLGDSALYLCASSLGLAGNYEQYFGPGTRLTVT.

This sequence joins TRBV6-2 or TRBV6-3 and TRBJ1-1; the D is unclear. With 5 bases removed from V and 0 bases from J, the gap between germline ends came to 7 bases. The CDR3 loop spans 13 amino acids. CDR1 MNHEY and CDR2 SVGEGT come from the germline V gene. CDR3 bases: TGTGCCAGCAGTCTAATGCTGAACACTGAAGCTTTCTTT. Translated, it gives CASSLMLNTEAFF.

The rearrangement uses TRBV19 and TRBJ1-4, with D hard to call. Trimming took off 4 bases at V and 8 bases at J, with 14 bases between the two ends. Germline lookup yields CDR1 LNHDA and CDR2 SQIVND (reference sequence). The CDR3 contains 14 residues. The CDR3 coding sequence is TGTGCCAGTAGTAGCGCCAGAGGGAACGAAAAACTGTTTTTT. Translating gives CASSSARGNEKLFF.

The V and J genes are TRBV28 and TRBJ1-1; possible D gene TRBD1, 5 bases. Germline assignment: CDR1 MDHEN and CDR2 SYDVKM. The CDR3 spans 14 residues. The V gene lost 5 bases and the J gene lost 0 bases, with 10 bases spanning the gap. The DNA for the CDR3 is TGTGCCAGCAGTGAAAGACAGATGAACACTGAAGCTTTCTTT. It specifies CASSERQMNTEAFF.

The V and J genes are TRBV5-1 and TRBJ2-7; 8 bases match TRBD1. Germline V gene sequence: CDR1 SGHRS, CDR2 YFSETQ. With V trimmed by 4 bases and J by 3 bases, 6 bases remained unmatched. This CDR3 has 14 amino acids. In DNA form, the CDR3 reads TGCGCCAGCAGCACCACTGGACAGGGCTACGAGCAGTACTTC. This sequence encodes CASSTTGQGYEQYF.

The chain joins TRBV5-4 to TRBJ2-7; D is possibly TRBD2 (5 bases). Deletions cut 4 bases from V and 7 bases from J, with 18 bases between. CDR1 and CDR2 from the germline V gene are SGHNT and YYREEE (reference sequence). The CDR3 totals 14 residues. CDR3 sequence reads: CASSPPPGEGEQYF. The CDR3 nucleotides are TGTGCCAGCAGCCCTCCGCCCGGGGAAGGGGAGCAGTACTTC.

V gene TRBV11-2 combines with J gene TRBJ2-7; 7 nucleotides align to TRBD2. CDR1 is SGHAT and CDR2 is FQNNGV in the germline V gene. This CDR3 comprises 18 residues. The J segment lost 0 bases and the V segment lost 5 bases, leaving 16 bases of the junction unmatched. DNA for the CDR3: TGTGCCAGCAGCCCTCTAAATCGACTAGCCGGTAGCTCCTACGAGCAGTACTTC. Translated: CASSPLNRLAGSSYEQYF.

The rearrangement uses TRBV6-2 or TRBV6-3 and TRBJ2-3; 7 bases match TRBD2. Germline CDR1 is MNHEY and CDR2 is SVGEGT. The CDR3 is 18 amino acids. The V and J ends lost 3 bases and 0 bases, in that order; junction bases with no gene match: 12. CDR3 amino acids: CASSYETGGPLSTDTQYF. The DNA of the CDR3 is TGTGCCAGCAGTTATGAGACGGGGGGACCTCTGAGCACAGATACGCAGTATTTT.

The chain is built from TRBV10-1 and TRBJ2-2, with 8 bases identical to TRBD2. The CDR3 length is 20 residues. CDR1 and CDR2 (germline): WNHNN, SYGVQD (reference sequence). With 0 bases clipped from V and 5 bases from J, the junction kept 17 bases outside the gene matches. CDR3: CASSESAVGTGGPRTGELFF. The CDR3 nucleotides read TGCGCCAGCAGTGAGTCTGCCGTCGGCACGGGAGGGCCGCGTACCGGGGAGCTGTTTTTT.

The chain links TRBV28 to TRBJ2-7, with 8 bases fitting TRBD2. Germline CDR1 and CDR2: MDHEN and SYDVKM. The CDR3 is 15 amino acids. V shed 2 bases, J shed 3 bases, and the junction held 6 bases outside the gene matches. The CDR3 DNA is TGTGCCAGCAGTTTACTGCCGAGCGGGGGCTACGAGCAGTACTTC. Protein sequence: CASSLLPSGGYEQYF.

V usage is TRBV7-9 and J usage is TRBJ1-2; D call uncertain. V dropped 3 bases and J dropped 0 bases, with 5 bases sitting between them. This CDR3 comprises 13 residues. Per the germline V gene, CDR1 is SEHNR and CDR2 is FQNEAQ (reference sequence). In DNA, the CDR3 is TGTGCCAGCAGCTTTCCGGCTAACTATGGCTACACCTTC. This codes for CASSFPANYGYTF.

This clone was detected only once. Other DNA sequences in the same sample also yield this CDR3. This chain joins TRBV5-1 and TRBJ1-3; D is perhaps TRBD1 (5 bases). Germline V gives CDR1 SGHRS, CDR2 YFSETQ. The CDR3 is 15 residues long. Trimming took off 4 bases at V and 0 bases at J, with 11 bases between the two ends. The CDR3 coding sequence is TGCGCCAGCAGCCCGCAGGGAGGCTCTGGAAACACCATATATTTT. The encoded protein is CASSPQGGSGNTIYF.

The gene calls are TRBV3-1 (or the pseudogene TRBV3-2) and TRBJ1-6, with unresolved D. V lost 5 bases and J 6 bases, leaving 14 bases between the germline ends. CDR1 and CDR2 (germline): LGHDT, YNNKEL (reference sequence). This CDR3 spans 15 amino acids. The CDR3 loop is CASSTSGSPNSPLHF. The CDR3 DNA reads as TGTGCCAGCAGCACTTCGGGGTCCCCTAATTCACCCCTCCACTTT.

In its sample, this clone was seen a few times. The chain carries TRBV30 and TRBJ1-1, with TRBD1 as a possible D gene (6 bases). Germline V gives CDR1 GTSNPN, CDR2 SVGIG (reference sequence). V was pared by 2 bases and J by 2 bases, with 12 bases between. The CDR3 spans 14 residues. The CDR3 DNA is TGTGCCTGGAGTCATGACAGGCTTAACACTGAAGCTTTCTTT. Translation: CAWSHDRLNTEAFF. Together with reference TRBV30 and TRBJ1-1, the CDR3 gives the full variable domain: SQTIHQWPATLVQPVGSPLSLECTVEGTSNPNLYWYRQAAGRGLQLLFYSVGIGQISSEVPQNLSASRPQDRQFILSSKKLLLSDSGFYLCAWSHDRLNTEAFFGQGTRLTVV.

The chain combines TRBV4-1 with TRBJ2-2, with D perhaps TRBD1 (6 bases). Trimming stripped 5 bases from V and 2 bases from J, with 15 bases between. Germline lookup yields CDR1 MGHRA and CDR2 YSYEKL. The CDR3 covers 16 residues. Here the CDR3 reads CASSSRGHENTGELFF. CDR3 DNA: TGCGCCAGCAGCTCTAGGGGACACGAAAACACCGGGGAGCTGTTTTTT.

The chain is built from TRBV2 and TRBJ1-4; 8 bases align to TRBD1. Germline CDR1 and CDR2: SNHLY and FYNNEI. V shed 2 bases, J shed 10 bases, and the junction held 9 bases outside the gene matches. This CDR3 spans 15 amino acids. The CDR3 sequence: CASSERAGGAGKLFF. In DNA, the CDR3 is TGTGCCAGCAGTGAACGAGCAGGGGGCGCGGGAAAACTGTTTTTT.

The J gene is TRBJ1-2, the V gene TRBV7-9; TRBD1 aligns across 7 bases. Per the germline V gene, CDR1 is SEHNR and CDR2 is FQNEAQ (reference sequence). This CDR3 comprises 14 residues. The J segment lost 8 bases and the V segment lost 1 base, leaving 7 bases of the junction unmatched. CDR3 bases: TGTGCCAGCAGCTTAGACCAGGGGGTCTACGGCTACACCTTC. It specifies CASSLDQGVYGYTF.

V is TRBV2 and J is TRBJ2-2; a possible D gene is TRBD2 (5 bases). The germline CDR1 and CDR2 sequences are SNHLY and FYNNEI. This CDR3 region has 16 residues. Trimming shortened V by 10 bases and J by 1 base, and 19 bases separated the two germline ends. The CDR3, as DNA: TGTGCCACCACTAGGGTTCGGGGAGAGAACACCGGGGAGCTGTTTTTT. This translates into CATTRVRGENTGELFF.

This clone appeared a single time. The genes are TRBV14 and TRBJ2-5; 9 bases map to TRBD2. CDR1 SGHDN and CDR2 FVKESK come from the germline V gene. V was pared by 0 bases and J by 5 bases, with 13 bases of the junction left unmatched. This CDR3 has 18 residues. For the CDR3, the DNA is TGTGCCAGCAGCCAAGATTGGTCTCCGGGACTAGCCTGGGAGACCCAGTACTTC. Translating it yields CASSQDWSPGLAWETQYF.

This chain links TRBV7-2 with TRBJ2-7, with D tentatively TRBD2 (5 bases). Germline V gene lookup returns CDR1 SGHTA and CDR2 FQGNSA. Trimming stripped 2 bases from V and 2 bases from J, with 13 bases between. The CDR3 spans 15 residues. The CDR3: CASSLSSGSPYEQYF. CDR3 nucleotides: TGTGCCAGCAGCTTAAGCTCGGGATCCCCCTACGAGCAGTACTTC.

The CDR3 sequence is CASSHLAGGPLGTGELFF. DNA for the CDR3: TGTGCCAGCAGCCATTTAGCGGGAGGGCCCTTGGGCACCGGGGAGCTGTTTTTT. The rearrangement links TRBV14 to TRBJ2-2, with 11 nucleotides matching TRBD2. The CDR3 is made up of 18 amino acids. The J segment lost 4 bases and the V segment lost 3 bases, leaving 10 bases of the junction unmatched. CDR1 and CDR2 (germline): SGHDN, FVKESK.

This clone was counted a few times. The gene calls are TRBV7-9 and TRBJ2-3, with 12 bases matching TRBD2. V shed 6 bases and J 0 bases; nucleotides not matched to a gene: 4. Germline V gene sequence: CDR1 SEHNR, CDR2 FQNEAQ (reference sequence). The CDR3 is 16 residues long. CDR3 loop: CASRLAGGISTDTQYF. The CDR3 DNA is TGTGCCAGCAGGCTAGCGGGGGGGATAAGCACAGATACGCAGTATTTT.

The V call is TRBV4-1, the J call TRBJ1-5; 10 positions match TRBD1. Germline lookup yields CDR1 MGHRA and CDR2 YSYEKL. The CDR3 extends over 16 amino acids. V was pared by 1 base and J by 10 bases, with 10 bases of the junction left unmatched. CDR3 coding DNA: TGCGCCAGCAGCCAAGTTGGGGACAGGGGAAGGTCTCCCCAGCATTTT. Its protein is CASSQVGDRGRSPQHF.

The chain has TRBV6-1 and TRBJ2-7; D is undetermined. CDR3 length: 16 residues. The germline gives CDR1 MNHNS, CDR2 SASEGT. The V end lost 1 base, the J end lost 2 bases, and 15 bases lay between the germline ends. The CDR3 reads CASSEEGRRWPYEQYF. CDR3 coding DNA: TGTGCCAGCAGTGAAGAAGGTCGCAGGTGGCCCTACGAGCAGTACTTC.

In DNA, the CDR3 is TGTGCCAGCAGTTACCCGGGACAGGGAAAAAATCAGCCCCAGCATTTT. It codes for CASSYPGQGKNQPQHF. The chain carries TRBV6-2 or TRBV6-3 and TRBJ1-5; 9 bases fit TRBD1. The ends lost 2 bases at V and 4 bases at J; junction bases unmatched: 6. This CDR3 region has 16 residues. The germline V gene has CDR1 MNHEY and CDR2 SVGEGT.

The chain combines TRBV2 with TRBJ1-1; 11 bases are shared with TRBD1. This CDR3 is 18 amino acids long. The germline V gene encodes CDR1 SNHLY and CDR2 FYNNEI. Trimming removed 6 bases from V and 0 bases from J; junction bases left unmatched: 12. The CDR3 spells CASRTSGQGDKMNTEAFF. Written as DNA, the CDR3 is TGTGCCAGCAGAACTTCGGGACAGGGGGACAAGATGAACACTGAAGCTTTCTTT.

The CDR3 loop is CASSVTGYTEAFF. The CDR3 nucleotides are TGTGCCAGCAGCGTAACAGGGTACACTGAAGCTTTCTTT. The chain has TRBV12-3 or TRBV12-4 and TRBJ1-1; TRBD1 is a possible D gene (6 bases). The V gene lost 6 bases and the J gene lost 3 bases, with 11 bases spanning the gap. The CDR3 contains 13 residues.

V gene TRBV2 combines with J gene TRBJ2-2; 11 nucleotides agree with TRBD1. CDR3 length: 15 amino acids. Trimming removed 6 bases from V and 7 bases from J; junction bases left unmatched: 7. CDR1 is SNHLY and CDR2 is FYNNEI in the germline V gene. In DNA, the CDR3 is TGTGCCAGCAGCGCGGACAGGGGGCTTGGCGGGGAGCTGTTTTTT. Protein product: CASSADRGLGGELFF.